This T cell receptor beta chain was retrieved from a study of shared clonotypes between healthy human individuals. Remarks on this clone: What it recognizes is unknown.

The naive CD8 fraction comprised CD45RO-negative cells positively selected for CCR7 and excluded terminally differentiated effector memory CD45RA+ cells. Adult Caucasians living in Nashville, Tennessee made up all of the donors. Findings and limits, study-wide: Represented diversity (both genetic and exposure-history) was limited by the small number of donors.

Trimming took 6 bases from V and 1 from J, leaving 12 bases between them. From germline, CDR1 is MNHEY and CDR2 SMNVEV (reference sequence). The CDR3 is made up of 14 amino acids. Clones were read by immunoSEQ multiplex PCR, and TCRdb kept only the in-frame ones, dropping some. The table lists a few hundred thousand clones, 95% of them singletons. The clonotype was recovered from a woman in her 30s in good health. The chain combines TRBV27 with TRBJ1-1, with D possibly TRBD1 on 5 matching bases. Material: naive CD8+ T cells sorted from blood. The DNA for the CDR3 is TGTGCCAGCAGGGTTAAAGGGACGAACACTGAAGCTTTCTTT. Its translation: CASRVKGTNTEAFF.